This T cell receptor (beta chain) was profiled in a study of blood T cell repertoires in COVID-19. Clones were read by immunoSEQ multiplex PCR, and TCRdb kept only the in-frame ones, dropping some. The sample carries some 77,000 clones, 81% recorded once. Sequencing used peripheral blood. The sequence came from a woman aged 65 to 85 with acute or convalescent COVID-19.

Here the CDR3 DNA reads TGTGCCAGCAGCGGTTCAGGGCGGGAGACCAATGAGCAGTTCTTC. This sequence encodes CASSGSGRETNEQFF. The chain is built from TRBV5-5 and TRBJ2-1, with 7 bases identical to TRBD2. The germline gives CDR1 SGHKS, CDR2 YYEKEE (reference sequence). The trim removed 4 bases at V and 6 bases at J, leaving 10 bases unmatched. The CDR3 runs 15 residues.